The 18 T cell receptor beta chains given below trace back to one sample, sequenced in a study of T cell responses to AZD1222 COVID-19 vaccine. The protocol was immunoSEQ multiplex PCR, while the TCRdb copy is restricted to in-frame clones and leaves out a portion. The sample gives some 100,000 clones, 87% of which show up once; about 3% is in the top ten. The sample was peripheral blood, taken on day 0 of AZD1222 vaccination. Receptor source: an adult in good health.

This chain joins TRBV7-2 and TRBJ1-1, with D tentatively TRBD1 (5 bases). V dropped 5 bases and J dropped 4 bases, with 11 bases sitting between them. CDR1 and CDR2 (germline): SGHTA, FQGNSA. The CDR3 loop spans 13 amino acids. CDR3 DNA sequence: TGTGCCAGCAGCCTCGTGGGGGTCACTGAAGCTTTCTTT. This sequence encodes CASSLVGVTEAFF.

The rearrangement joins TRBV4-3 to TRBJ2-2; D call uncertain. CDR1 LGHNA and CDR2 YSLEER come from the germline V gene. The CDR3 runs 15 residues. The germline V and J ends were trimmed by 3 bases and 4 bases, with 12 bases remaining between them. The CDR3 loop reads CASSQEIQSTGELFF. DNA for the CDR3: TGCGCCAGCAGCCAGGAAATACAGTCCACCGGGGAGCTGTTTTTT.

The J gene is TRBJ2-5, the V gene TRBV19, with D tentatively TRBD1 (6 bases). V lost 1 base to trimming and J lost 5 bases, with 14 bases between them. The germline V gene has CDR1 LNHDA and CDR2 SQIVND (reference sequence). This CDR3 region has 15 residues. The CDR3 region has the DNA TGTGCCAGTAGTATAGGCGCAGGGGTAGGGGAGACCCAGTACTTC. It encodes CASSIGAGVGETQYF.

The CDR3 sequence is CASSQDPAGTYNEQFF. CDR3 DNA: TGCGCCAGCAGCCAAGATCCGGCGGGTACCTACAATGAGCAGTTCTTC. The V gene is TRBV4-1, the J gene TRBJ2-1, with D perhaps matching TRBD2 (5 bases). Trimming removed 0 bases from V and 2 bases from J, with 11 bases in between. This CDR3 contains 16 residues. CDR1 is MGHRA, CDR2 YSYEKL, per germline.

This sequence joins TRBV5-8 and TRBJ1-4; D unresolved. The germline gives CDR1 SGHTS, CDR2 YDEGEE. The CDR3 consists of 15 residues. V dropped 6 bases and J dropped 7 bases, with 19 bases sitting between them. CDR3 DNA sequence: TGTGCCAGCACCATTTCGTGGGAGAGAGGTGAAAAACTGTTTTTT. It encodes CASTISWERGEKLFF.

The chain has TRBV15 and TRBJ1-2; D possibly corresponds to TRBD1 (5 bases). With 1 base removed from V and 3 bases from J, the gap between germline ends came to 6 bases. The CDR3 sequence is 13 residues long. From germline, CDR1 is LNHNV and CDR2 YYDKDF (reference sequence). The CDR3 bases are TGTGCCACCAGCAGAGGAGGGGACTATGGCTACACCTTC. Protein: CATSRGGDYGYTF.

The chain is built from TRBV2 and TRBJ1-2, with a tentative D call TRBD1 (5 bases). The V gene lost 7 bases and the J gene lost 8 bases, with 20 bases spanning the gap. The germline CDR1 and CDR2 sequences are SNHLY and FYNNEI. The CDR3 extends over 14 amino acids. Here the CDR3 reads CASKPGTVTGGYTF. CDR3 nucleotide sequence: TGTGCCAGCAAGCCGGGGACCGTCACGGGAGGCTACACCTTC.

V gene TRBV5-6 combines with J gene TRBJ1-4; D is possibly TRBD1 (5 bases). The V gene lost 2 bases and the J gene lost 5 bases, with 7 bases spanning the gap. From germline, CDR1 is SGHDT and CDR2 YYEEEE. CDR3 length: 13 amino acids. CDR3 sequence (DNA): TGTGCCAGCAGCTTCAGGGTAAATGAAAAACTGTTTTTT. This encodes CASSFRVNEKLFF.

This chain joins TRBV27 and TRBJ1-6; possibly TRBD1 for D (6 bases). The CDR3 runs 15 residues. The germline V and J ends were trimmed by 6 bases and 4 bases, with 13 bases remaining between them. Looked up from germline, CDR1 is MNHEY and CDR2 is SMNVEV (reference sequence). CDR3 DNA sequence: TGTGCCAGCAGGAGAGGGGGGAATTATAATTCACCCCTCCACTTT. Residues: CASRRGGNYNSPLHF.

V is TRBV29-1 and J is TRBJ1-6, with unresolved D. This CDR3 comprises 13 residues. Germline V gives CDR1 SQVTM, CDR2 ANQGSEA. Trimming shortened V by 6 bases and J by 0 bases, and 6 bases separated the two germline ends. CDR3 amino acids: CSVGSSYNSPLHF. The CDR3, as DNA: TGCAGCGTAGGGAGCTCCTATAATTCACCCCTCCACTTT.

This clone turned up a few times. The rearrangement joins TRBV3-1 (or the pseudogene TRBV3-2) to TRBJ2-1, with 9 bases lining up with TRBD2. Germline CDR1 reads LGHDT; CDR2 reads YNNKEL (reference sequence). V lost 5 bases and J lost 12; bases outside the gene matches: 5. The CDR3 runs 12 residues. CDR3 bases: TGTGCCAGCAGCACACTAGCGGGCATGCAGTTCTTC. Translation: CASSTLAGMQFF.

This rearrangement joins TRBV27 to TRBJ1-2; D gene unclear. The CDR3 runs to 14 residues. Between the trimmed V and J ends, which lost 5 bases and 5 bases, there was a span of 15 bases. The germline V gene has CDR1 MNHEY and CDR2 SMNVEV (reference sequence). The CDR3 protein is CASSTRPLGYGYTF. The DNA of the CDR3 is TGTGCCAGCAGTACCCGACCCCTAGGGTATGGCTACACCTTC.

The chain recombines TRBV5-1 with TRBJ2-6; TRBD1 matches at 9 bases. The CDR3 spans 16 residues. V was clipped by 4 bases and J by 3 bases; unmatched bases: 5. Germline CDR1 SGHRS, CDR2 YFSETQ. The CDR3 nucleotides are TGCGCCAGCAGCAGGGACAGGGAGCGTGGGGCCAACGTCCTGACTTTC. Translated, it gives CASSRDRERGANVLTF.

The V gene is TRBV19, the J gene TRBJ2-1; 10 nucleotides align to TRBD2. The CDR3 runs to 14 residues. Germline CDR1 LNHDA, CDR2 SQIVND (reference sequence). V shed 3 bases, J shed 12 bases, and the junction held 8 bases outside the gene matches. The CDR3 DNA is TGTGCCAGTAGTATCGGACTAGCGGCAGGAGGGCAGTTCTTC. It yields the protein CASSIGLAAGGQFF.

J is TRBJ1-3 and V is TRBV5-6, with D hard to call. This CDR3 region has 13 residues. Germline CDR1 SGHDT, CDR2 YYEEEE. V lost 0 bases to trimming and J lost 6 bases, with 7 bases between them. Here the CDR3 DNA reads TGTGCCAGCAGCTTGGGGGCGGAAAACACCATATATTTT. Translated: CASSLGAENTIYF. The whole variable domain, filled in from reference TRBV5-6 and TRBJ1-3, reads DAGVTQSPTHLIKTRGQQVTLRCSPKSGHDTVSWYQQALGQGPQFIFQYYEEEERQRGNFPDRFSGHQFPNYSSELNVNALLLGDSALYLCASSLGAENTIYFGEGSWLTVV.

V gene TRBV6-6 combines with J gene TRBJ1-4; possibly TRBD1 for D (6 bases). The CDR3 runs to 14 residues. CDR1 is MNHNY and CDR2 is SVGAGI in the germline V gene (reference sequence). V lost 2 bases, J lost 8 bases, and 12 bases lay in between. CDR3 in DNA: TGTGCCAGCAGTTACGGGGGCCCAGGAGAAAAACTGTTTTTT. Its translation is CASSYGGPGEKLFF.

V and J are TRBV14 and TRBJ1-2; D unresolved. Germline V lookup: CDR1 SGHDN, CDR2 FVKESK. This CDR3 contains 12 residues. The ends were cut back, 1 base at V and 8 bases at J, with 8 bases in the middle. In DNA form, the CDR3 reads TGTGCCAGCAGCCAAGGTCTAAGAGGCTACACCTTC. This codes for CASSQGLRGYTF. The whole variable domain, filled in from reference TRBV14 and TRBJ1-2, reads EAGVTQFPSHSVIEKGQTVTLRCDPISGHDNLYWYRRVMGKEIKFLLHFVKESKQDESGMPNNRFLAERTGGTYSTLKVQPAELEDSGVYFCASSQGLRGYTFGSGTRLTVV.

The V call is TRBV6-5, the J call TRBJ2-5, with D uncertain. Germline assignment: CDR1 MNHEY and CDR2 SVGAGI. The V gene lost 7 bases and the J gene lost 4 bases, with 7 bases spanning the gap. The CDR3 sequence is 11 residues long. This chain's CDR3 is CASTRAETQYF. The CDR3 nucleotides read TGTGCCAGCACACGGGCAGAGACCCAGTACTTC.